This TCR beta chain was captured by sequencing in a study of T cells after yellow fever vaccination (dated by TCRdb to between 2018 and 2021). In terms of the full investigation: The SMART-Seq v4 Ultra Low Input RNA kit was used to prepare libraries from fractions with low cell numbers. Bulk TCR alpha and beta repertoires were sequenced longitudinally to track T-cell clones before and after primary and booster YFV17D yellow fever vaccination. Two healthy male donors made up the cohort, one aged 18 to 29 years and the other aged 30 to 40 years. Bulk PBMC replicates and cell subsets were isolated from blood drawn at multiple timepoints before and after both primary and secondary immunization.

Synthesis of TCR cDNA relied on 5'RACE template switching, a step that introduced a universal primer site along with unique molecular identifiers. cDNA synthesis was primed from both the TCR alpha and TCR beta constant segments. Library amplification used two PCR steps, and the second PCR step added sample barcodes and sequencing adapters. Sequencing of the libraries was done on either Illumina HiSeq 2500 (2x100 bp) or NovaSeq (2x150 bp). The original methods were these. Demultiplexing of reads and collapsing into UMI consensus sequences were performed with MIGEC, and V(D)J alignment was carried out with MiXCR. Vaccine-responding clonotypes were identified with edgeR using replicate PBMC samples, with FDR below 0.01 and a log2 fold change above 5 up to day 15 being required. CD4 or CD8 identity was assigned to each bulk clonotype according to whether the clonotype was present at higher abundance in the sequenced CD4 repertoire or the sequenced CD8 repertoire. The public reads were quality trimmed at Q25 with fastp and then assembled into clones with MiXCR by TCRdb, keeping productive beta chains. All rows with the same CDR3 protein become a single entry with the most common DNA and genes. The V and J calls were not made by the authors but by TCRdb's processing. For this sample the table gives about 580,000 distinct CDR3 sequences, of which 17% were detected only once. Together, the top ten hold 17% of the sample.

The germline V gene yields SGDLS for CDR1 and YYNGEE for CDR2. The CDR3 sequence holds 16 residues, the cysteine and phenylalanine included. Only the CDR3 DNA stays, 48 bases, in frame from base 1. Here V drops 4 bases and J drops 7 bases, and the junction holds 9 bases not matched to any gene. What the study reported, not specific to this receptor: Computational filtering was needed because FACS-sorted repertoires could contain abundant contaminating clonotypes from the bulk population. Compared with the primary T-cell response, the secondary T-cell response was weaker but faster, peaking on day 5 rather than day 15. A small fraction of clonotypes showed up in both the CD4 and CD8 compartments, probably as a result of convergent recombination. After the booster, most of the clones that had expanded following primary vaccination were detected again (around 95% of CD4 and 80% to 90% of CD8), which suggests that memory was broadly maintained. The study included only a couple of donors, which limits how far the findings can be generalized.

On this clonotype itself: Its specific antigen is unknown. Base-call qualities are not available, and no considerably larger clone is one nucleotide away.

Interpreted using the paper, the treatment or condition label stands for: live attenuated yellow fever vaccine strain. At each blood-draw timepoint, two biological replicates of bulk PBMCs were collected. A standard Ficoll-Paque protocol was used to isolate PBMCs from peripheral blood. TriZol was used to extract RNA from bulk PBMCs, CD4 and CD8 fractions, and dextramer-positive and dextramer-negative fractions. In this chain, TRBV9 is recombined with TRBJ2-2; the junction holds 11 bases that match TRBD1. The receptor's source is a man aged 18-30 years who received the YFV17D yellow fever vaccine. This sample comprised PBMCs, obtained 5 to 6 days after the first yellow fever vaccination. The DNA is TGTGCCAGCAGCACACCGGGACAGGGGGTTGTCGGGGAGCTGTTTTTT. Its product reads: CASSTPGQGVVGELFF.